The 7 T cell receptor beta chains reported below all come from one sample, sequenced in a study of T cell repertoires in cytomegalovirus infection. TCRdb passed the reads through MiXCR, listing each CDR3 protein once. The data show some 600,000 distinct CDR3 sequences, 24% seen once. Material for sequencing was CD8+ T cells from PBMCs. Receptors were obtained from a human donor in good health (CMV status not recorded). Some clones in this sample may be carry-over from other donors' samples.

In this sample, this clonotype turned up many times. This sequence joins TRBV7-6 and TRBJ1-2, with 7 bases lining up with TRBD1. Germline loops: CDR1 SGHVS, CDR2 FNYEAQ. CDR3 length: 15 amino acids. The J segment lost 4 bases and the V segment lost 5 bases, leaving 10 bases of the junction unmatched. The chain's CDR3 is CASSLSGGQFYGYTF. In DNA form, the CDR3 reads TGTGCCAGCAGCCTTAGCGGGGGACAGTTCTATGGCTACACCTTC.

This clonotype was seen more than once but under ten times. The genes are TRBV7-9 and TRBJ2-7; no definite D call. Germline V gene sequence: CDR1 SEHNR, CDR2 FQNEAQ (reference sequence). Trimming took 10 bases from V and 1 from J, leaving 11 bases between them. The CDR3 runs 12 residues. In nucleotides, the CDR3 is TGTGCCACCTCCCTGGGTTCCTACGAGCAGTACGTC. It codes for CATSLGSYEQYV.

This clonotype was counted at least ten times. The chain recombines TRBV7-9 with TRBJ1-3, with TRBD1 identical over 9 bases. V shed 5 bases and J 0 bases; nucleotides not matched to a gene: 14. This CDR3 has 19 amino acids. In germline, CDR1 is SEHNR, CDR2 FQNEAQ (reference sequence). Here the CDR3 reads CASSQRDRDPSLSGNTIYF. The DNA for the CDR3 is TGTGCCAGCAGCCAAAGGGACAGGGATCCCTCCCTCTCTGGAAACACCATATATTTT.

In this sample, this clonotype turned up a few times. This chain joins TRBV7-9 and TRBJ1-1, with unresolved D. The germline V gene encodes CDR1 SEHNR and CDR2 FQNEAQ (reference sequence). The CDR3 is 11 amino acids. V lost 5 bases to trimming and J lost 7 bases, with 8 bases between them. CDR3 in amino acids: CASSTGGEAFF. CDR3 nucleotide sequence: TGTGCCAGCAGCACGGGAGGTGAAGCTTTCTTT.

There are many counts of this clonotype. V usage is TRBV10-3 and J usage is TRBJ1-5; D is possibly TRBD1 (5 bases). Deletions cut 11 bases from V and 0 bases from J, with 14 bases between. The CDR3 runs to 14 residues. Germline V gives CDR1 ENHRY, CDR2 SYGVKD. In DNA, the CDR3 is TGTGCCTCGGATACGGGGGATAGCAATCAGCCCCAGCATTTT. It translates to CASDTGDSNQPQHF.

This clonotype appeared a few times. The gene calls are TRBV14 and TRBJ2-7; no clear D gene. The V end was cut by 7 bases, the J end by 3 bases, with 16 bases between. CDR3 length equals 14 residues. CDR1 is SGHDN, CDR2 FVKESK, per germline. Written as DNA, the CDR3 is TGTGCCAGCACCTTATTGAGGAAATTCTACGAGCAGTACTTC. Protein: CASTLLRKFYEQYF. Filled out from reference TRBV14 and TRBJ2-7, the complete variable domain reads EAGVTQFPSHSVIEKGQTVTLRCDPISGHDNLYWYRRVMGKEIKFLLHFVKESKQDESGMPNNRFLAERTGGTYSTLKVQPAELEDSGVYFCASTLLRKFYEQYFGPGTRLTVT.

A single count supports this clonotype. The chain couples TRBV7-9 to TRBJ1-2; 7 bases are shared with TRBD1. Trimming removed 5 bases from V and 1 base from J; junction bases left unmatched: 7. Germline values: CDR1 SEHNR, CDR2 FQNEAQ (reference sequence). The CDR3 extends over 15 amino acids. The CDR3 DNA reads TGTGCCAGCAGCCCCAGGGGGGGGCTTAACTATGGCTACACCTTC. It is translated as CASSPRGGLNYGYTF. Full variable domain (outside the CDR3, taken from reference TRBV7-9 and TRBJ1-2): DTGVSQNPRHKITKRGQNVTFRCDPISEHNRLYWYRQTLGQGPEFLTYFQNEAQLEKSRLLSDRFSAERPKGSFSTLEIQRTEQGDSAMYLCASSPRGGLNYGYTFGSGTRLTVV.